One and the same sample provided the 19 T cell receptor beta chains below, sequenced in a study of blood T cell repertoires in COVID-19. Here immunoSEQ multiplex PCR was the method, and the copy in TCRdb shows in-frame clones only, minus some. The data hold 290,000 or so clones, with approximately 91% observed a single time. The sequenced sample consisted of peripheral blood. The origin of the receptors is a woman aged 25 to 39 with COVID-19, enrolled during active disease.

The rearrangement links TRBV20-1 to TRBJ2-4; D call uncertain. The V end lost 3 bases, the J end lost 4 bases, and 4 bases lay between the germline ends. The germline V gene encodes CDR1 DFQATT and CDR2 SNEGSKA (reference sequence). This CDR3 is 11 amino acids long. The CDR3 DNA reads TGCAGTGCTAGGGCAAAAAACATTCAGTACTTC. Its protein is CSARAKNIQYF.

The chain combines TRBV6-5 with TRBJ1-5, with D possibly matching TRBD1 (5 bases). The CDR3 totals 15 residues. V lost 7 bases to trimming and J lost 0 bases, with 13 bases between them. From germline, CDR1 is MNHEY and CDR2 SVGAGI. The CDR3 bases are TGTGCCAGCACTCCGGGACTATATAGCAATCAGCCCCAGCATTTT. Protein product: CASTPGLYSNQPQHF.

The genes are TRBV27 and TRBJ1-1; D may be TRBD1 (5 bases). Per germline, CDR1 MNHEY and CDR2 SMNVEV (reference sequence). The ends were cut back, 5 bases at V and 5 bases at J, with 18 bases in the middle. This CDR3 has 15 residues. The CDR3 DNA reads as TGTGCCAGCAGTCCCCCCAGATTTGGGGGGACTGAAGCTTTCTTT. Translated, it gives CASSPPRFGGTEAFF.

This clone has only a few counts. This chain connects TRBV7-3 to TRBJ2-1; 8 bases map to TRBD1. CDR1 SGHTA and CDR2 FQGTGA come from the germline V gene. There are 16 residues in the CDR3. J was trimmed by 7 bases and V by 1 base; bases with no gene match: 9. The CDR3, as DNA: TGTGCCAGCAGCTTAAGGGGAGGACAGGGTGTAAATGAGCAGTTCTTC. Protein: CASSLRGGQGVNEQFF.

This clone was seen just once. The rearrangement joins TRBV11-3 to TRBJ2-7; 11 bases map to TRBD1. CDR1 and CDR2 from the germline V gene are SGHNT and YENEEA. The CDR3 consists of 15 residues. V shed 5 bases and J 1 base; nucleotides not matched to a gene: 4. The CDR3 DNA follows: TGTGCCAGCAGCCTCGGGACAGGGGGTTCCTACGAGCAGTACTTC. It is translated as CASSLGTGGSYEQYF.

This chain uses TRBV27 with TRBJ2-7, with D unresolved. Per germline, CDR1 MNHEY and CDR2 SMNVEV (reference sequence). CDR3 size: 15 residues. The V end was cut by 4 bases, the J end by 0 bases, with 13 bases between. The CDR3 is CASSSSRRISYEQYF. The CDR3 bases are TGTGCCAGCAGTTCCTCCCGCAGGATCTCCTACGAGCAGTACTTC.

V and J are TRBV10-3 and TRBJ2-1, with 8 positions matching TRBD2. CDR1 ENHRY and CDR2 SYGVKD come from the germline V gene. The V segment lost 2 bases and the J segment 8 bases; nucleotides outside the gene matches: 11. This CDR3 region has 16 residues. CDR3 in DNA: TGTGCCATCAGTGAGGAGGTCGGGAGGGCCGTCGATGAGCAGTTCTTC. It encodes CAISEEVGRAVDEQFF.

The V gene is TRBV6-2 or TRBV6-3, the J gene TRBJ2-1; perhaps TRBD2 as D (6 bases). The germline CDR1 and CDR2 sequences are MNHEY and SVGEGT. Between the trimmed V and J ends, which lost 2 bases and 0 bases, there was a span of 8 bases. The CDR3 extends over 15 amino acids. CDR3 sequence (DNA): TGTGCCAGCAGTTACGGCGGGATCTCCTACAATGAGCAGTTCTTC. The encoded protein is CASSYGGISYNEQFF.

The rearrangement uses TRBV2 and TRBJ2-2; D gene unclear. This CDR3 comprises 17 residues. From germline, CDR1 is SNHLY and CDR2 FYNNEI. With 1 base removed from V and 1 base from J, the gap between germline ends came to 13 bases. CDR3 bases: TGTGCCAGCAGTGAAGTTCCGGGTATCGGGAACACCGGGGAGCTGTTTTTT. It specifies CASSEVPGIGNTGELFF.

This chain uses TRBV7-8 with TRBJ2-4, with 10 bases identical to TRBD1. V trimming: 5 bases; J trimming: 2 bases; junction bases outside the gene matches: 3. CDR3 length: 15 residues. The germline V gene encodes CDR1 SGHVS and CDR2 FQNEAQ. The CDR3 nucleotides are TGTGCCAGCAGCGTGACAGGGGGCCCCAAAAACATTCAGTACTTC. This codes for CASSVTGGPKNIQYF.

V gene TRBV11-3 combines with J gene TRBJ2-2; TRBD1 aligns across 8 bases. This CDR3 has 13 residues. V lost 5 bases, J lost 6 bases, and 2 bases stayed unmatched. Germline values: CDR1 SGHNT, CDR2 YENEEA. In DNA, the CDR3 is TGTGCCAGCAGCGCGGACAGGGCCGGGGAGCTGTTTTTT. Its translation: CASSADRAGELFF.

The chain is built from TRBV29-1 and TRBJ2-1; D is undetermined. The length of the CDR3 is 12 residues. Germline V gene data show CDR1 as SQVTM and CDR2 as ANQGSEA. The germline V and J ends were trimmed by 1 base and 10 bases, with 11 bases remaining between them. In nucleotides, the CDR3 is TGCAGCGTTGAAGTGGGTAACGGGGAGCAGTTCTTC. Its translation: CSVEVGNGEQFF.

This chain's CDR3 is CASSISEGSLQPQHF. DNA of the CDR3: TGTGCCAGTAGTATTTCGGAGGGGTCACTTCAGCCCCAGCATTTT. This chain joins TRBV19 and TRBJ1-5, with D perhaps TRBD1 (5 bases). Trimming cost V 3 bases and J 6 bases, with 15 bases left between them. Germline CDR1 reads LNHDA; CDR2 reads SQIVND (reference sequence). The CDR3 runs to 15 residues.

This clone was detected once. V usage is TRBV3-1 (or the pseudogene TRBV3-2) and J usage is TRBJ1-4; no clear D gene. In germline, CDR1 is LGHDT, CDR2 YNNKEL (reference sequence). Trimming took 2 bases from V and 3 from J, leaving 10 bases between them. The CDR3 is 15 residues long. The CDR3 nucleotides read TGTGCCAGCAGCCAAACGGGGTTGCCTAATGAAAAACTGTTTTTT. Translation gives CASSQTGLPNEKLFF.

The DNA for the CDR3 is TGTGCCAGTAGTTTCCGAGGACTAGCGGGAGGTACAGATACGCAGTATTTT. This translates into CASSFRGLAGGTDTQYF. The gene calls are TRBV19 and TRBJ2-3, with TRBD2 identical over 14 bases. V lost 5 bases, J lost 3 bases, and 7 bases stayed unmatched. The CDR3 length is 17 residues. CDR1 is LNHDA, CDR2 SQIVND, per germline (reference sequence).

This CDR3 is CAWDKNTEAFF. The CDR3, as DNA: TGTGCCTGGGATAAAAACACTGAAGCTTTCTTT. V gene TRBV30 combines with J gene TRBJ1-1; D is unclear. The CDR3 runs 11 residues. V lost 5 bases to trimming and J lost 2 bases, with 6 bases between them. Germline-derived CDR1 and CDR2 are GTSNPN and SVGIG (reference sequence).

The chain uses TRBV24-1 and TRBJ2-3; TRBD2 might be the D (5 bases). The CDR3 is 15 amino acids. The germline CDR1 and CDR2 sequences are KGHDR and SFDVKD. Trimming removed 3 bases at V and 6 bases at J, with 15 bases between. This chain's CDR3 is CATSDRVGVGDTQYF. CDR3 sequence (DNA): TGTGCCACCAGTGATCGTGTCGGGGTGGGGGATACGCAGTATTTT.

This clone was seen just once. Other DNA sequences within the sample encode an identical CDR3. The CDR3 sequence is CASSLGGQETQYF. In DNA form, the CDR3 reads TGCGCCAGCAGCTTGGGCGGTCAGGAGACCCAGTACTTC. The rearrangement joins TRBV5-1 to TRBJ2-5; D is unresolved. V gave up 0 bases and J gave up 5 bases, with 8 bases separating them. The CDR3 runs 13 residues. The V gene's germline CDR1 is SGHRS and CDR2 YFSETQ.

The rearrangement joins TRBV10-2 to TRBJ1-6; TRBD1 matches at 8 bases. The germline gives CDR1 WSHSY, CDR2 SAAADI. The J segment lost 7 bases and the V segment lost 0 bases, leaving 8 bases of the junction unmatched. The CDR3 contains 17 residues. Here the CDR3 DNA reads TGCGCCAGCAGTGAGTCGATTGTAAGACAGGGGAATTCACCCCTCCACTTT. Translated: CASSESIVRQGNSPLHF.